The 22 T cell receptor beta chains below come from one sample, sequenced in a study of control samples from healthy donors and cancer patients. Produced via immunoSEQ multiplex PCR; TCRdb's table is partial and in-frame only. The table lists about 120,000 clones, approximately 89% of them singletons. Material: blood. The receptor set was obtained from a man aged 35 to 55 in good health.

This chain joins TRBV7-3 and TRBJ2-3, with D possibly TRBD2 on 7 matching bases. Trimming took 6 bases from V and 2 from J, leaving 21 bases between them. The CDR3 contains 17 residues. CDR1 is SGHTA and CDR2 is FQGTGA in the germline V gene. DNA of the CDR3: TGTGCCAGCAGTCCCGCCACGGCGGGGGCCCCCACAGATACGCAGTATTTT. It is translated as CASSPATAGAPTDTQYF.

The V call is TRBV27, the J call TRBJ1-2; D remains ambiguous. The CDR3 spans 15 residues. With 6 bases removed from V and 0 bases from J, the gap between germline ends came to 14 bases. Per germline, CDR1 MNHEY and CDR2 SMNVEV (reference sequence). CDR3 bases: TGTGCCAGCAGGGTGGCCCTGACCGCTAACTATGGCTACACCTTC. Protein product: CASRVALTANYGYTF.

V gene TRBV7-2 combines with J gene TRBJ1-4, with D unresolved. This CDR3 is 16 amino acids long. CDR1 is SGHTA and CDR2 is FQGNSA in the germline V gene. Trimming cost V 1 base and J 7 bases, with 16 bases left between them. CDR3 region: CASSLGLTVGSEKLFF. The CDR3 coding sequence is TGTGCCAGCAGCTTAGGTTTAACAGTGGGGAGTGAAAAACTGTTTTTT. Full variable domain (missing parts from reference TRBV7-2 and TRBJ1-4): GAGVSQSPSNKVTEKGKDVELRCDPISGHTALYWYRQSLGQGLEFLIYFQGNSAPDKSGLPSDRFSAERTGGSVSTLTIQRTQQEDSAVYLCASSLGLTVGSEKLFFGSGTQLSVL.

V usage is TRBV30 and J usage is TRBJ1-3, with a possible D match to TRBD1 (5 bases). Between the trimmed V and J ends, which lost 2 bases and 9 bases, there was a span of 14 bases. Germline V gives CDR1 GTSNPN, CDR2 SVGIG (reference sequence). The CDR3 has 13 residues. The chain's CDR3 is CAWSYGPGGTIYF. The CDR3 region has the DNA TGTGCCTGGAGTTACGGGCCTGGGGGCACCATATATTTT.

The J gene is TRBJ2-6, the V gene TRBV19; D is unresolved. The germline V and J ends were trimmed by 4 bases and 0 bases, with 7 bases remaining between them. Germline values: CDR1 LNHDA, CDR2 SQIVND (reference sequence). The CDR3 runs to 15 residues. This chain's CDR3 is CASSTYSSGANVLTF. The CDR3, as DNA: TGTGCCAGTAGTACCTACAGCTCTGGGGCCAACGTCCTGACTTTC.

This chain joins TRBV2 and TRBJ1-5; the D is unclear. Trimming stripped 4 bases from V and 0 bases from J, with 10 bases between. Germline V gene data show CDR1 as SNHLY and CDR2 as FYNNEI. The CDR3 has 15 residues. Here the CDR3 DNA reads TGTGCCAGCAGTGTTTACCGGGATAGCAATCAGCCCCAGCATTTT. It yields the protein CASSVYRDSNQPQHF.

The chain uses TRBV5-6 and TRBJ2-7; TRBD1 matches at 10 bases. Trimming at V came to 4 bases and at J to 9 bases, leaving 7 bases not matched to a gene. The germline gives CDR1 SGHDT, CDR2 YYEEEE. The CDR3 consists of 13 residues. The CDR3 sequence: CASSQTGGGRQYF. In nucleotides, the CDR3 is TGTGCCAGCAGCCAGACAGGGGGCGGGCGGCAGTACTTC.

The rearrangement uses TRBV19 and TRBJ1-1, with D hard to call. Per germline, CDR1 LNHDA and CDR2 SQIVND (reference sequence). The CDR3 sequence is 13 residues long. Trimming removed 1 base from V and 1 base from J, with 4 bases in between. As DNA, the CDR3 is TGTGCCAGTAGTATAGGGCAGAACACTGAAGCTTTCTTT. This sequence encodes CASSIGQNTEAFF.

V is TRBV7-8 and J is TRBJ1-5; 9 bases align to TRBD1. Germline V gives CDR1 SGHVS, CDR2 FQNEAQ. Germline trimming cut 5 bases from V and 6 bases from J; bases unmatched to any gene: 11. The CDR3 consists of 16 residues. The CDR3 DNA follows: TGTGCCAGCAGCCAAGGGGGACAGGGTAGGGGTCAGCCCCAGCATTTT. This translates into CASSQGGQGRGQPQHF.

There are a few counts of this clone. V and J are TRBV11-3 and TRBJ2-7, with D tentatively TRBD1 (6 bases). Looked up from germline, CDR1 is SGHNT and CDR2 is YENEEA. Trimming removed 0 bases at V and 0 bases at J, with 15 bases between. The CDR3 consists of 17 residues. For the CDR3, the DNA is TGTGCCAGCAGCTTAGATCACGACAGGCGTAGCTCCTACGAGCAGTACTTC. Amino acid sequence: CASSLDHDRRSSYEQYF.

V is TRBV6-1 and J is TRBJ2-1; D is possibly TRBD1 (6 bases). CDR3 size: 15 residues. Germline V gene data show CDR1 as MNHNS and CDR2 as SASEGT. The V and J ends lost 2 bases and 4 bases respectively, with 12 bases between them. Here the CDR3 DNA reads TGTGCCAGCAGTGAAAACAGGGCTGGATACAATGAGCAGTTCTTC. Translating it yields CASSENRAGYNEQFF.

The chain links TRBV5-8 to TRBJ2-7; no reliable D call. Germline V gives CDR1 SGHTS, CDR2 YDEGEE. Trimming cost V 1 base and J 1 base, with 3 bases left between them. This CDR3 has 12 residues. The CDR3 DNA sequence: TGTGCCAGCAGCTTGCTTTCCTACGAGCAGTACTTC. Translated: CASSLLSYEQYF. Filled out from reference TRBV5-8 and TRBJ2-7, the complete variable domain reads EAGVTQSPTHLIKTRGQQATLRCSPISGHTSVYWYQQALGLGLQFLLWYDEGEERNRGNFPPRFSGRQFPNYSSELNVNALELEDSALYLCASSLLSYEQYFGPGTRLTVT.

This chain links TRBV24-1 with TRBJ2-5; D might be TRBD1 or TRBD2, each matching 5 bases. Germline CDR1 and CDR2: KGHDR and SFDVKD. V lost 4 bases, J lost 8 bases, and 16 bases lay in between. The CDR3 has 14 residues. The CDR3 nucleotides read TGTGCCACCAGTGAACCCTGGGACGGGGCAACCCAGTACTTC. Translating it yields CATSEPWDGATQYF.

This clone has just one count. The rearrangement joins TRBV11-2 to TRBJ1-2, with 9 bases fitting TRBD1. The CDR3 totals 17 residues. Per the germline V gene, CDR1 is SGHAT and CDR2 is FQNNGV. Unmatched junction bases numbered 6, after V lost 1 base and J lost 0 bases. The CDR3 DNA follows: TGTGCCAGCAGCTTAGTTAGGGACAGGGACTCTAACTATGGCTACACCTTC. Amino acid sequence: CASSLVRDRDSNYGYTF.

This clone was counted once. CDR3 DNA: TGTGCCAGCAGCCTCAACCGGCGGGGGGCAGGGGATACGCAGTATTTT. It yields the protein CASSLNRRGAGDTQYF. This sequence joins TRBV3-1 (or the pseudogene TRBV3-2) and TRBJ2-3; 8 bases agree with TRBD2. Germline CDR1 LGHDT, CDR2 YNNKEL (reference sequence). The CDR3 runs to 16 residues. V shed 4 bases, J shed 6 bases, and the junction held 12 bases outside the gene matches.

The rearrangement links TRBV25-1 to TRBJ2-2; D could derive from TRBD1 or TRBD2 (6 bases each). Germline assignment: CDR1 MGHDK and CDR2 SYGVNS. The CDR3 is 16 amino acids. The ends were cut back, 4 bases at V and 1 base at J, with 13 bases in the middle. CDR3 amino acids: CASSGPRGRNTGELFF. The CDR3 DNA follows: TGTGCCAGCAGTGGGCCTCGGGGGCGGAACACCGGGGAGCTGTTTTTT.

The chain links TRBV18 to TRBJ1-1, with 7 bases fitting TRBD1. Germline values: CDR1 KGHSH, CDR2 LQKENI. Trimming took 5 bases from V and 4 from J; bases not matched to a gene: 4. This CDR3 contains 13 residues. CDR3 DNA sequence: TGTGCCAGCTCATCCCGGGACAGCACTGAAGCTTTCTTT. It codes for CASSSRDSTEAFF.

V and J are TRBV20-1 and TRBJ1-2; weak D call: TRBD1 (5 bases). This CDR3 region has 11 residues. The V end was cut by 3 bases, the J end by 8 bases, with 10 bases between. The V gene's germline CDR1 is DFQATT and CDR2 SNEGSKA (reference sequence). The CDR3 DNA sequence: TGCAGTGCTAGCAGGGTAGGGGGCTACACCTTC. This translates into CSASRVGGYTF.

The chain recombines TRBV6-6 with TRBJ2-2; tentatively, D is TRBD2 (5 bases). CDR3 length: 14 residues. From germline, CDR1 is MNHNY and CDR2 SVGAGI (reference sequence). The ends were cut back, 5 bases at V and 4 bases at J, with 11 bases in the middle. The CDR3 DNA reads TGTGCCAGCAGTCACGGACTCTTCACCGGGGAGCTGTTTTTT. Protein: CASSHGLFTGELFF.

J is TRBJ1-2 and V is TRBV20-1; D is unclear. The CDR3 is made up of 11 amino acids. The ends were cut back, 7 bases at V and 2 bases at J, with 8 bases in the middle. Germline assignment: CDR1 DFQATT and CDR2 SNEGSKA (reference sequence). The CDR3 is CSGGPNYGYTF. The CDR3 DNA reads TGCAGTGGAGGGCCGAACTATGGCTACACCTTC.

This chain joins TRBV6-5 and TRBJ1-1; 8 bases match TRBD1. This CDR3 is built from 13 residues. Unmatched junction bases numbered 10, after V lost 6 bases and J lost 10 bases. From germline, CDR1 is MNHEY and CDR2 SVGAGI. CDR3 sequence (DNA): TGTGCCAGCAGCACAGGACAGGGCCCGACAGCTTTCTTT. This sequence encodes CASSTGQGPTAFF.

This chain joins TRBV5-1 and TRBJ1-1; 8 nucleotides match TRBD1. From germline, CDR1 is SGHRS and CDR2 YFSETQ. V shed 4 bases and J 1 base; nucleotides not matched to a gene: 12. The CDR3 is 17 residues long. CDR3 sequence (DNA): TGCGCCAGCAGCCGAAGACGGTGGACAGGGTCGAACACTGAAGCTTTCTTT. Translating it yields CASSRRRWTGSNTEAFF.